The T cell receptor (beta chain) under discussion was sequenced for a study of T-cell reconstitution after alpha-beta-depleted transplantation in children. Study observations and caveats: Several hundred expanded graft clones reportedly supplied alpha-beta T cells about two months after transplant. Recipient T cells and thymic progenitors that survived were the source of the high TCRbeta diversity seen at day 60 in some patients.

The library targeted TCRbeta and was prepared with unique molecular identifiers. Each CDR3 protein gets one entry after TCRdb re-called the PCR reads with MiXCR. The table shows 200,000 to 250,000 distinct CDR3 sequences, with 24% occurring only once. V lost 0 bases and J lost 5, with 7 bases in between. Germline V CDR1 and CDR2: LGHNA, YNFKEQ. CDR3 length: 14 residues. The table lists this clonotype with many counts. Its antigen is not known. The TCR was taken from a female patient under 10 years old who had a stem cell transplant for congenital amegakaryocytic thrombocytopenia, so the T cells may come from the graft donor. The rearrangement uses TRBV4-2 and TRBJ2-2; unclear D gene. The material sequenced was PBMCs, mostly from graft donor cells, taken 360 days after TCRalphabeta/CD19-depleted stem cell transplant. This CDR3 is CASSQEFRTGELFF. In nucleotides, the CDR3 is TGTGCCAGCAGCCAAGAATTCAGGACCGGGGAGCTGTTTTTT.